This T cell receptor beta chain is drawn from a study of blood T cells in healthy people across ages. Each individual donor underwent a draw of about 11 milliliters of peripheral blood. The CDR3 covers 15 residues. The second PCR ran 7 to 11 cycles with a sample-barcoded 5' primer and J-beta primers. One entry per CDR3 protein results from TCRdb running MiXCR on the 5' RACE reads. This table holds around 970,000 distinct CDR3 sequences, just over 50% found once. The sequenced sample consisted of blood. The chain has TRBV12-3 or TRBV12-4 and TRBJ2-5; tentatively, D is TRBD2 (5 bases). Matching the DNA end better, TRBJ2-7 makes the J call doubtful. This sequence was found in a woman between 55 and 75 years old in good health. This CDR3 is CASSLRAQLGNEQYF. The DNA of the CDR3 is TGTGCCAGCAGTTTAAGGGCCCAACTAGGGAACGAGCAGTACTTC.